The clone carrying this TCR beta chain was found many times. Its antigen is unidentified. This specimen belongs to a study of T-cell memory formation after mild COVID-19. Study context: TCR clusters showed largely donor specificity.

This CDR3 region has 12 residues. CDR1 is KGHDR, CDR2 SFDVKD, per germline. V shed 1 base and J shed 4 bases, with 2 bases lying between them. MiXCR, run by TCRdb on the 5' RACE reads, gives a single entry per CDR3 protein. The table lists 310,000 or so distinct CDR3 sequences, about 15% of them singletons. Overall study findings and caveats: Cross-reactive memory seemingly joined, as some responding clones were found in pre-infection memory. Clones that contracted from day 15 to 85 were balanced CD4/CD8, while later expanders leaned CD4+.

The rearrangement links TRBV24-1 to TRBJ2-3, with no clear D. This receptor was identified in a young man who had mild COVID-19 (a few samples of this study predate the infection). Cell type and time point are not known. Material for sequencing was PBMCs or a T cell subset sorted from them (not recorded which). The CDR3 DNA reads as TGTGCCACCAGTGATTTATCAGATACGCAGTATTTT. This gives the protein CATSDLSDTQYF.